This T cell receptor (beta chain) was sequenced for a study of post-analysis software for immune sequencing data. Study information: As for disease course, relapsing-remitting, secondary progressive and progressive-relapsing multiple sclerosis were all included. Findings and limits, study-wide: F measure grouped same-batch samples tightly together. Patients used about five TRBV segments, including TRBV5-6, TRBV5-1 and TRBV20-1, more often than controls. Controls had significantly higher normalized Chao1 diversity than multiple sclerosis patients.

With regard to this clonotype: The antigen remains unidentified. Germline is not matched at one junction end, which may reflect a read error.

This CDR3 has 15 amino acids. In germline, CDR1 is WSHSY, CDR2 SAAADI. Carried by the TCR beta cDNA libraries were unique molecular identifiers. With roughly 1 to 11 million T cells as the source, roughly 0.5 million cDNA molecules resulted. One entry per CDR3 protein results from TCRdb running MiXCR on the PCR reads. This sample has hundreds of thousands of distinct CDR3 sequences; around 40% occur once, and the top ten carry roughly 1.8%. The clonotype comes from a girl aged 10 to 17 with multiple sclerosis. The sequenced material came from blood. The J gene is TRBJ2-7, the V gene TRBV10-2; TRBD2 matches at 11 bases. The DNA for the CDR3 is TGCGCCAGCAGTATGACTAGCGGGACTTCCTCCGAGCAGTACTTC. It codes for CASSMTSGTSSEQYF.